Listed below are T cell receptor beta chains from one sample, sequenced in a study of blood T cell repertoires in COVID-19. Profiling relied on immunoSEQ multiplex PCR, and the TCRdb table lists in-frame clones only, not all of them. The sample holds some 96,000 clones, 70% to 90% seen once. Material: peripheral blood. These TCRs come from a human donor in a cohort sampled during active COVID-19. Each CDR3 is given with its conserved first and last residue. A D gene is named only where the DNA matches it firmly.

D	V	J	CDR3
TRBD2	TRBV5-1	TRBJ2-5	CASSPGTTQETQYF
NA	TRBV18	TRBJ1-1	CASSSEGHGEQEAFF
NA	TRBV28	TRBJ1-2	CASSLGGVNYGYTF
NA	TRBV12-3/TRBV12-4	TRBJ2-1	CASSLSSYNEQFF
TRBD2	TRBV5-1	TRBJ2-1	CASSLIAGGPGEQFF
NA	TRBV5-1	TRBJ2-2	CASSLVNSNTGELFF
NA	TRBV20-1	TRBJ1-6	CSASLPGLRGGGYNSPLHF
TRBD1	TRBV4-3	TRBJ1-6	CASSQDGQGNSPLHF
NA	TRBV10-1	TRBJ1-6	CASSVASGSPLHF
TRBD2	TRBV4-3	TRBJ2-1	CASSLRLAGYNEQFF
TRBD1	TRBV10-3	TRBJ2-1	CAISDSVTGGFEQFF
NA	TRBV11-2	TRBJ2-2	CASSFFSTAGELFF
TRBD1	TRBV7-2	TRBJ1-2	CASSLMFGTGTYGYTF
TRBD2	TRBV9	TRBJ2-3	CASSVGTSGGVSTDTQYF